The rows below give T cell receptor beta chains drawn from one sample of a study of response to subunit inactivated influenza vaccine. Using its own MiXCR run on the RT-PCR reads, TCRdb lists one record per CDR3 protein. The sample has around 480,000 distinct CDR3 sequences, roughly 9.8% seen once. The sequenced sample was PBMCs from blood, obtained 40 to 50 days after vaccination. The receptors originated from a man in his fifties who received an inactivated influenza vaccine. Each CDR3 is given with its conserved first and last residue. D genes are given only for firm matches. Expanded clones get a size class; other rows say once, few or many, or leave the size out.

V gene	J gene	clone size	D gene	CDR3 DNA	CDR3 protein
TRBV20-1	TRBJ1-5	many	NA	TGCAGTGCTAGAGATCGGGGGAATCAGCCCCAGCATTTT	CSARDRGNQPQHF
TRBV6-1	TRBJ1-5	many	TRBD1	TGTGCCAGCCGTAGGACAGGGGATAGCAATCAGCCCCAGCATTTT	CASRRTGDSNQPQHF
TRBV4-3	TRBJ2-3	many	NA	TGCGCCAGCAGCCAAGAGGCAAGCTCCACAGATACGCAGTATTTT	CASSQEASSTDTQYF
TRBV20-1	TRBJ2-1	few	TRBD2	TGCAGGGCCGGGAGGTCCTACAATGAGCAGTTCTTC	CRAGRSYNEQFF
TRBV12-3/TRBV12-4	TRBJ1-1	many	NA	TGTGCCAGCAGTTTATGGGTGAACACTGAAGCTTTCTTT	CASSLWVNTEAFF
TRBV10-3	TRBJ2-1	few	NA	TGTGCCATCAGTGAGTCTGTACGGACCCTCCCCTACAATGAGCAGTTCTTC	CAISESVRTLPYNEQFF
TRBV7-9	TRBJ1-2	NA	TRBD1	TGTGCCAGCAGGGGACAGTCATTGTATGGCTACACCTTC	CASRGQSLYGYTF
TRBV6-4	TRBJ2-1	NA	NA	TGTGCCAGCAGTGAAGACTCGGGGCGGGAGCAGTTCTTC	CASSEDSGREQFF
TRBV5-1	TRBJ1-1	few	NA	TGCGCCAGCAACCCCTCCATTGGAGTTATGAACACTGAAGCTTTCTTT	CASNPSIGVMNTEAFF
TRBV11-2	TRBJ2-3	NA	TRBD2	TGTGCCAGCAGCTTAAACGGTCTGCGTCTAGCGGGTTTCACAGATACGCAGTATTTT	CASSLNGLRLAGFTDTQYF
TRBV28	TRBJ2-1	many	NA	TGTGCCAGTTTCCCTGGGGGCCTCTCCTACAATGAGCAGTTCTTC	CASFPGGLSYNEQFF
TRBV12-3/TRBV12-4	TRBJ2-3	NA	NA	TGTGCCACCCAAAGGGGGTCCACAGATACGCAGTATTTT	CATQRGSTDTQYF
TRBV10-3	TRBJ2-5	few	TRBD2	TGTGCCATCAGTGAGCGTAAGCGGGAGGGGGAGACCCAGTACTTC	CAISERKREGETQYF
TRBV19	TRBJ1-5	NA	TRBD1	TGTGCCAGTAGCAAGGACGACAGGGGCAATCAGCCCCAGCATTTT	CASSKDDRGNQPQHF
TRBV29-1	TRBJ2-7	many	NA	TGCAGCGTTGAGGGTCGGAATGCCTACGAGCAGTACTTC	CSVEGRNAYEQYF
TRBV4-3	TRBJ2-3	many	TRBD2	TGCGCCAGCAGCCAAGATTCCGTGACTAGCGGGGGATCAGATACGCAGTATTTT	CASSQDSVTSGGSDTQYF
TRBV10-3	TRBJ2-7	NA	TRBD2	TGTGCCATCAGTGAGGGAGCGGGGTATACCTACGAGCAGTACTTC	CAISEGAGYTYEQYF
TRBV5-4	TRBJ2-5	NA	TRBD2	TGTGCCAGCAGCTTATCGACTAGCGGGGGATCCAAGACCCAGTACTTC	CASSLSTSGGSKTQYF
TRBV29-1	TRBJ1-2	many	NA	TGCAGCGTTGCAGGGATTAACTATGGCTACACCTTC	CSVAGINYGYTF
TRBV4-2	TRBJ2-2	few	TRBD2	TGTGCCAGCAGCCAAGAGACTGGAGGAGCGGGAGTGAGAACCGGGGAGCTGTTTTTT	CASSQETGGAGVRTGELFF
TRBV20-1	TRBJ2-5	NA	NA	TGCAGTGCTCCCACCGCCGGGACCCCTGGAGGGACCCAGTACTTC	CSAPTAGTPGGTQYF
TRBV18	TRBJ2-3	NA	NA	TGTGCCAGCTCACCGGTCGGAGGGTCCCCGGCAGATACGCAGTATTTT	CASSPVGGSPADTQYF
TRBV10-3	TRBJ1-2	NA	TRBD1	TGTGCCATCACCATGACAGGGGGCGAGGGTGGCTACACCTTC	CAITMTGGEGGYTF
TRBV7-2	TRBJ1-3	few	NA	TGTGCCAGCAGCCCTGTCGGACTGCTCAGCTCTGGAAACACCATATATTTT	CASSPVGLLSSGNTIYF
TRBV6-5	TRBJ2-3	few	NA	TGTGCCAGCAGTTACTCGAGTATGGGGGTCCCTACAGATACGCAGTATTTT	CASSYSSMGVPTDTQYF
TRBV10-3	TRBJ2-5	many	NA	TGTGCCATCAGTGAAGGGACGAAACAAGAGACCCAGTACTTC	CAISEGTKQETQYF
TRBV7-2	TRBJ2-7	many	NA	TGTGCCAGCAGCTTTCGGGGAACAGCGGGCCCGTCCTACGAGCAGTACTTC	CASSFRGTAGPSYEQYF
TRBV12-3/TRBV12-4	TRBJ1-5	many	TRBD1	TGTGCCAGCAGTAAATCGGGACAGGGCCTGCCCCAGCATTTT	CASSKSGQGLPQHF
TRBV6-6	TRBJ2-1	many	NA	TGTGCCAGCAGCACATACGGTGAGCAGTTCTTC	CASSTYGEQFF
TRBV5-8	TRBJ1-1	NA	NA	TGTGCCAGCAGCTTGGGAGGACACCGATCTATGAACACTGAAGCTTTCTTT	CASSLGGHRSMNTEAFF
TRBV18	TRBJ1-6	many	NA	TGTGCCAGCTCACCCTCGAAATTAAGGGTTGAATTTGGTGGTTCACCCCTCCACTTT	CASSPSKLRVEFGGSPLHF
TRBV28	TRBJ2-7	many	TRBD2	TGTGCCAGCAGTCCCCCTGGACTAGCGGGCCTCTCCTACGAGCAGTACTTC	CASSPPGLAGLSYEQYF
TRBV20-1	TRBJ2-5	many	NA	TGCAGTGCTCCCCTCCCGGGGCAAACCGTAGAGACCCAGTACTTC	CSAPLPGQTVETQYF
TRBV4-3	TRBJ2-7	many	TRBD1	TGCGCCAGCAGCCCAGTTCTAGGGGGCAAGGAGCAGTACTTC	CASSPVLGGKEQYF
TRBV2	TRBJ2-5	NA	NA	TGTGCCAGCCGAGTGGGGGTAGAGACCCAGTACTTC	CASRVGVETQYF
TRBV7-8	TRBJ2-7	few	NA	TGTGCCAGCAGCCCCATGTGGGCGAGTTACGAGCAGTACTTC	CASSPMWASYEQYF
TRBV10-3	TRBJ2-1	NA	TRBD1	TGTGCCATCAGTACTGGGACAGGCAATGAGCAGTTCTTC	CAISTGTGNEQFF
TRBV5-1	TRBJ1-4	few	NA	TGCGCCAGCAGCTTGGGCCGTCGGGAAAAACTGTTTTTT	CASSLGRREKLFF
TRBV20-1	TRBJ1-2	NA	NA	TGCAGTGCTGCTGCCCCGGGGGCGCAGGGCTACACCTTC	CSAAAPGAQGYTF
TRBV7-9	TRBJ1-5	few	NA	TGTGCCAGCAGCCCCATGGGGGGTAGCAATCAGCCCCAGCATTTT	CASSPMGGSNQPQHF
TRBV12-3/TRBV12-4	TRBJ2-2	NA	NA	TGTGCCAGCAGTTTTAGACAAATAAACACCGGGGAGCTGTTTTTT	CASSFRQINTGELFF
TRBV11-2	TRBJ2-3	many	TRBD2	TGTGCCAGCAGCAAACAACTGACTAGCGGGGGGGCCACAGATACGCAGTATTTT	CASSKQLTSGGATDTQYF
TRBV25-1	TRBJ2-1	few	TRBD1	TGTGCCAGCAGTGTAGGGGGCACCTACAATGAGCAGTTCTTC	CASSVGGTYNEQFF
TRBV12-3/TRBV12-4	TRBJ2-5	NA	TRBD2	TGTGCCAGCAGCCCATCAATTGGGGGGGGAGGAGAGACCCAGTACTTC	CASSPSIGGGGETQYF
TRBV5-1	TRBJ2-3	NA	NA	TGCGCCAGCAGCCTTGCTACCCGGGTGGAGGCAGATACGCAGTATTTT	CASSLATRVEADTQYF
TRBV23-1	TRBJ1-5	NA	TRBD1	TGCGCCAGCAGTCAAGGGACAGGGTTTGATCAGCCCCAGCATTTT	CASSQGTGFDQPQHF
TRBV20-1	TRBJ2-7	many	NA	TGCAGTGCCCCCGGGACACCCTACGAGCAGTACTTC	CSAPGTPYEQYF
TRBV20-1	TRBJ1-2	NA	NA	TGCAGTGCTAGATTGGACGGTGGCTACACCTTC	CSARLDGGYTF
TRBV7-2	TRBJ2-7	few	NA	TGTGCCAGCAGCTTGTCGCAGGGAGTCGTCGAGCAGTACTTC	CASSLSQGVVEQYF
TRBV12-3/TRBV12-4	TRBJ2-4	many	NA	TGTGCCAGCAGTTTGGGCAAAAACATTCAGTACTTC	CASSLGKNIQYF
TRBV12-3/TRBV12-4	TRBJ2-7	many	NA	TGTGCCAGCAGTGATAGACAGGGAGGGTGGCAGTACTTC	CASSDRQGGWQYF
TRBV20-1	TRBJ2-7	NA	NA	TGCAGTGCTAGAGATTATGGGAGACCCTACGAGCAGTACTTC	CSARDYGRPYEQYF
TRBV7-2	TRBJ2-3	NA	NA	TGTGCCAGCAGCTTCAGTGAAGGTACCACAGATACGCAGTATTTT	CASSFSEGTTDTQYF
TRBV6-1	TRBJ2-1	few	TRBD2	TGTGCCAGCAGATCCGGGACTAGCGGGAGTTTGGCCATATCAGAACAGTTCTTC	CASRSGTSGSLAISEQFF